This TCR beta chain was sequenced during a study of cytomegalovirus exposure and HLA in healthy donors. Donors likely had unrecorded immune exposures despite being nominally healthy when sampled. Germline loops: CDR1 SGHNT, CDR2 YYREEE (reference sequence). The CDR3 runs to 14 residues. The trim removed 5 bases at V and 4 bases at J, leaving 7 bases unmatched. The PCR was carried out with 60 Vbeta primers and 13 Jbeta primers. This table comes from immunoSEQ multiplex PCR, and its TCRdb copy is limited to in-frame clones, with some not included. The data hold some 160,000 clones, with over 70% observed a single time.

V usage is TRBV5-4 and J usage is TRBJ2-7; 9 bases are a match to TRBD1. Sequenced input: PBMCs. The TCR comes from a young woman in good health and CMV-seronegative. The CDR3 coding sequence is TGTGCCAGCAGAGCAGGGGACAGGGAGTACGAGCAGTACTTC. Translation gives CASRAGDREYEQYF.